The 32 T cell receptor beta chains given below trace back to one sample, sequenced in a study of regulatory T cells in long-lasting Graves disease. The time point was: persistent/refractory GD, antithyroid drugs over 5 years with positive TRAb. The authors made the TCR library using RNA they extracted from PBMCs. Construction of TCR beta libraries relied on iRepertoire HTBI primers and on Arm-PCR targeting CDR3 regions. MiXCR, applied by TCRdb to the multiplex PCR reads, yields one record per CDR3 protein. The table includes over 350,000 distinct CDR3 sequences, less than 25% detected once. Source: peripheral blood mononuclear cells (PBMCs), taken when the disease was refractory, from a patient treated with antithyroid drugs. The receptors stem from a female donor with Graves disease.

This clonotype was recorded at least ten times. The chain joins TRBV2 to TRBJ2-5, with TRBD2 identical over 7 bases. CDR3 length: 14 amino acids. V shed 6 bases and J 0 bases; nucleotides not matched to a gene: 4. CDR1 is SNHLY, CDR2 FYNNEI, per germline. The CDR3 sequence: CASSWAGDQETQYF. Here the CDR3 DNA reads TGTGCCAGCAGCTGGGCGGGGGACCAAGAGACCCAGTACTTC. The full variable domain, rest sourced from reference TRBV2 and TRBJ2-5, is EPEVTQTPSHQVTQMGQEVILRCVPISNHLYFYWYRQILGQKVEFLVSFYNNEISEKSEIFDDQFSVERPDGSNFTLKIRSTKLEDSAMYFCASSWAGDQETQYFGPGTRLLVL.

This clonotype was counted a few times. This chain links TRBV6-4 with TRBJ1-2; D is ambiguous. V was clipped by 0 bases and J by 8 bases, with 7 bases between them. This CDR3 has 12 amino acids. Germline loops: CDR1 MRHNA, CDR2 SNTAGT. For the CDR3, the DNA is TGTGCCAGCAGTGACTCGACCTCGGGCTACACCTTC. Translating it yields CASSDSTSGYTF.

Of note for this clonotype: The CDR3 ends on some other residue instead of the conserved phenylalanine or tryptophan, so this is likely a read error. This chain links TRBV20-1 with TRBJ2-5; perhaps TRBD2 as D (6 bases). From germline, CDR1 is DFQATT and CDR2 SNEGSKA (reference sequence). V lost 3 bases, J lost 5 bases, and 10 bases lay in between. CDR3 size: 12 residues. CDR3 bases: TGCAGTGCTAGGGGACTGGGGGAGACCCAGTACTCC. Protein: CSARGLGETQYS.

The chain recombines TRBV19 with TRBJ1-5; D gene uncertain. Trimming left V 5 bases short and J 5 bases short, with 10 bases between. CDR1 and CDR2 (germline): LNHDA, SQIVND (reference sequence). This CDR3 has 13 amino acids. CDR3: CASSALIDQPQHF. For the CDR3, the DNA is TGTGCCAGTAGTGCCCTGATCGATCAGCCCCAGCATTTT.

This clonotype was counted a few times. The gene calls are TRBV19 and TRBJ1-5; 7 bases are shared with TRBD1. The CDR3 is made up of 16 amino acids. V shed 4 bases, J shed 2 bases, and the junction held 8 bases outside the gene matches. CDR1 is LNHDA and CDR2 is SQIVND in the germline V gene (reference sequence). In nucleotides, the CDR3 is TGTGCCAGTAGTAACCCCAGGGGGTACCGCAATCAGCCCCAGCATTTT. Protein product: CASSNPRGYRNQPQHF.

This clonotype was counted between two and nine times. J is TRBJ2-7 and V is TRBV20-1; TRBD1 matches at 9 bases. Trimming cost V 6 bases and J 4 bases; bases outside gene matches: 10. There are 14 residues in the CDR3. CDR1 and CDR2 (germline): DFQATT, SNEGSKA (reference sequence). This CDR3 is CSATAGTGSYEQYF. The CDR3 DNA reads TGCAGTGCAACCGCCGGGACAGGGTCGTACGAGCAGTACTTC.

This clonotype was observed at least ten times. V and J are TRBV9 and TRBJ1-5; D may be TRBD1 (5 bases). CDR1 and CDR2 (germline): SGDLS, YYNGEE. CDR3 length: 14 residues. V was cut by 3 bases and J by 2 bases, with 9 bases left in between. The CDR3 here is CASSAVGGNQPQHF. The CDR3 region has the DNA TGTGCCAGCAGCGCCGTGGGGGGCAATCAGCCCCAGCATTTT.

Only a few counts were recorded for this clonotype. The chain employs TRBV19 and TRBJ2-7; TRBD2 agrees at 9 bases. Germline loops: CDR1 LNHDA, CDR2 SQIVND (reference sequence). V shed 3 bases, J shed 0 bases, and the junction held 3 bases outside the gene matches. This CDR3 has 15 residues. The CDR3 nucleotides are TGTGCCAGTAGTATCTCTAGCGGGATCTCCTACGAGCAGTACTTC. As protein: CASSISSGISYEQYF. Full variable domain (outside the CDR3, taken from reference TRBV19 and TRBJ2-7): DGGITQSPKYLFRKEGQNVTLSCEQNLNHDAMYWYRQDPGQGLRLIYYSQIVNDFQKGDIAEGYSVSREKKESFPLTVTSAQKNPTAFYLCASSISSGISYEQYFGPGTRLTVT.

The rearrangement links TRBV11-2 to TRBJ2-5, with TRBD2 matching 13 bases. The germline CDR1 and CDR2 sequences are SGHAT and FQNNGV. This CDR3 contains 15 residues. V was pared by 4 bases and J by 3 bases, with 2 bases of the junction left unmatched. The CDR3, as DNA: TGTGCCAGCAGCTCTACTAGCGGGAGGGAAGAGACCCAGTACTTC. It translates to CASSSTSGREETQYF. The variable domain in full, with the rest retrieved from reference TRBV11-2 and TRBJ2-5, is EAGVAQSPRYKIIEKRQSVAFWCNPISGHATLYWYQQILGQGPKLLIQFQNNGVVDDSQLPKDRFSAERLKGVDSTLKIQPAKLEDSAVYLCASSSTSGREETQYFGPGTRLLVL.

The sample holds many counts of this clonotype. This chain links TRBV2 with TRBJ1-6, with D perhaps matching TRBD1 (5 bases). CDR1 SNHLY and CDR2 FYNNEI come from the germline V gene. Trimming took off 3 bases at V and 7 bases at J, with 7 bases between the two ends. CDR3 length equals 13 residues. The CDR3 nucleotides read TGTGCCAGCAGTGATCAGGGAAATTCACCCCTCCACTTT. Amino acids: CASSDQGNSPLHF.

The chain links TRBV29-1 to TRBJ1-1; 9 nucleotides match TRBD1. Germline-derived CDR1 and CDR2 are SQVTM and ANQGSEA. Trimming took 0 bases from V and 2 from J; bases not matched to a gene: 4. The CDR3 has 15 residues. The CDR3 coding sequence is TGCAGCGTTGAAGAGGGGACAGGGTTTAACACTGAAGCTTTCTTT. Residues: CSVEEGTGFNTEAFF.

This clonotype was counted between two and nine times. This rearrangement joins TRBV5-5 to TRBJ1-5; 7 bases are a match to TRBD1. The V gene's germline CDR1 is SGHKS and CDR2 YYEKEE (reference sequence). V shed 4 bases, J shed 8 bases, and the junction held 9 bases outside the gene matches. There are 14 residues in the CDR3. The CDR3 bases are TGTGCCAGCAGCCTAACGAGCAGGGGGGAGCCCCAGCATTTT. Translation: CASSLTSRGEPQHF.

In its sample, this clonotype was seen many times. The chain recombines TRBV6-1 with TRBJ1-5; tentatively, D is TRBD1 (6 bases). Trimming cost V 6 bases and J 5 bases, with 11 bases left between them. The CDR3 loop spans 13 amino acids. Germline-derived CDR1 and CDR2 are MNHNS and SASEGT. The CDR3 protein is CASRDSPDQPQHF. For the CDR3, the DNA is TGTGCCAGCAGGGACAGCCCCGATCAGCCCCAGCATTTT.

Only a few counts were recorded for this clonotype. This chain connects TRBV29-1 to TRBJ1-5, with a possible D match to TRBD1 (5 bases). In germline, CDR1 is SQVTM, CDR2 ANQGSEA. The CDR3 consists of 14 residues. Trimming removed 5 bases at V and 7 bases at J, with 18 bases between. CDR3 in amino acids: CSVIQDAPGQPQHF. Written as DNA, the CDR3 is TGCAGCGTTATACAGGACGCGCCGGGCCAGCCCCAGCATTTT.

In this sample, this clonotype turned up a few times. The rearrangement links TRBV20-1 to TRBJ2-7; no clear D gene. Trimming removed 3 bases at V and 0 bases at J, with 6 bases between. Germline lookup yields CDR1 DFQATT and CDR2 SNEGSKA (reference sequence). The CDR3 extends over 12 amino acids. The DNA of the CDR3 is TGCAGTGCTAGTGGGATCTCCTACGAGCAGTACTTC. Residues: CSASGISYEQYF.

This clonotype showed up many times. The chain couples TRBV6-5 to TRBJ2-7; no reliable D call. Germline V gene sequence: CDR1 MNHEY, CDR2 SVGAGI. This CDR3 comprises 14 residues. V was cut by 1 base and J by 1 base, with 8 bases left in between. The CDR3, as DNA: TGTGCCAGCAGTTACTACTCGGAATCCTACGAGCAGTACTTC. As protein: CASSYYSESYEQYF.

Notes on this clonotype: The junction does not match germline at one end; this may be a read error. The gene calls are TRBV12-3 or TRBV12-4 and TRBJ2-2; maybe TRBD2 (5 bases). CDR3 length equals 14 residues. CDR3 nucleotides: TGTGCCAGCAGTTTAGTTGCTAGTACCGGGGAGCTGCTTTTT. Residues: CASSLVASTGELLF.

This clonotype was seen at least ten times. CDR3 nucleotides: TGTGCCAGCAGCCCCGGGAGGGATAATCAGCCCCAGCATTTT. It yields the protein CASSPGRDNQPQHF. J is TRBJ1-5 and V is TRBV7-2; D is unresolved. V dropped 5 bases and J dropped 4 bases, with 12 bases sitting between them. Germline V lookup: CDR1 SGHTA, CDR2 FQGNSA. This CDR3 comprises 14 residues.

This clonotype appeared many times. V and J are TRBV28 and TRBJ2-5; 12 bases match TRBD2. V shed 6 bases, J shed 2 bases, and the junction held 10 bases outside the gene matches. The germline gives CDR1 MDHEN, CDR2 SYDVKM. This CDR3 spans 17 amino acids. The CDR3 sequence is CASSPASGRGRQETQYF. In DNA form, the CDR3 reads TGTGCCAGCAGCCCCGCTAGCGGGAGGGGAAGGCAAGAGACCCAGTACTTC.

This clonotype was seen a few times. This chain joins TRBV7-9 and TRBJ2-6, with 7 bases fitting TRBD2. CDR1 and CDR2 (germline): SEHNR, FQNEAQ (reference sequence). V lost 3 bases and J lost 2; bases outside the gene matches: 7. This CDR3 has 17 amino acids. CDR3 amino acids: CASSFRGSKPGANVLTF. The CDR3 DNA reads as TGTGCCAGCAGCTTTCGCGGGAGTAAACCTGGGGCCAACGTCCTGACTTTC.

This clonotype was observed many times. The chain is built from TRBV7-2 and TRBJ1-1; D is ambiguous. CDR1 is SGHTA and CDR2 is FQGNSA in the germline V gene. The CDR3 is made up of 13 amino acids. V lost 4 bases, J lost 2 bases, and 8 bases lay in between. The CDR3 loop is CASSSLLNTEAFF. The CDR3 DNA is TGTGCCAGCAGCTCATTGCTAAACACTGAAGCTTTCTTT.

On this clonotype itself: This may arise from a read error, as a much more abundant clone is one base away. As the CDR3 is not closed by the conserved phenylalanine or tryptophan, this likely results from a read error. The V gene is TRBV6-9, the J gene TRBJ2-7; D may match TRBD1 or TRBD2 (5 bases each). The V end lost 2 bases, the J end lost 6 bases, and 17 bases lay between the germline ends. Germline loops: CDR1 MNHGY, CDR2 SVAAGI. The CDR3 is made up of 15 amino acids. CDR3 loop: CASSYILGPKAEQYL. Written as DNA, the CDR3 is TGTGCCAGCAGTTATATTCTGGGACCCAAGGCCGAGCAGTACCTC.

This clonotype appeared many times. This chain joins TRBV20-1 and TRBJ2-5; D is unclear. The CDR3 totals 12 residues. Trimming left V 4 bases short and J 5 bases short, with 11 bases between. Germline V gene lookup returns CDR1 DFQATT and CDR2 SNEGSKA (reference sequence). The CDR3 nucleotides read TGCAGTGCTATATTCCAGGTCGAGACCCAGTACTTC. Protein: CSAIFQVETQYF.

This clonotype was counted at least ten times. The chain combines TRBV30 with TRBJ1-3; D gene unclear. The CDR3 is 13 residues long. V shed 2 bases and J shed 4 bases, with 9 bases lying between them. The germline gives CDR1 GTSNPN, CDR2 SVGIG (reference sequence). CDR3 residues: CAWSFVGGNTIYF. DNA for the CDR3: TGTGCCTGGAGTTTCGTGGGGGGAAACACCATATATTTT.

This clonotype has ten or more counts. The chain recombines TRBV20-1 with TRBJ2-5; D gene unclear. Germline CDR1 is DFQATT and CDR2 is SNEGSKA (reference sequence). Trimming pared 0 bases from V and 0 bases from J, leaving 2 bases between. CDR3 length equals 12 residues. CDR3 DNA: TGCAGTGCTAGAGAGTACCAAGAGACCCAGTACTTC. This gives the protein CSAREYQETQYF.

The chain combines TRBV7-2 with TRBJ1-3; D is possibly TRBD1 (5 bases). CDR1 and CDR2 from the germline V gene are SGHTA and FQGNSA. The CDR3 contains 15 residues. V was pared by 6 bases and J by 0 bases, with 12 bases between. The CDR3 protein is CASRRSGHSGNTIYF. As DNA, the CDR3 is TGTGCCAGCAGACGATCAGGGCACTCTGGAAACACCATATATTTT.

This clonotype has more than one count but fewer than ten. CDR3: CASSVGALMGDTEAFF. The CDR3 nucleotides are TGTGCCAGCAGCGTAGGAGCCCTAATGGGGGACACTGAAGCTTTCTTT. The chain joins TRBV9 to TRBJ1-1; D perhaps matches TRBD1 (5 bases). Trimming removed 0 bases from V and 3 bases from J, with 15 bases in between. This CDR3 is 16 amino acids long. Germline CDR1 reads SGDLS; CDR2 reads YYNGEE. The whole variable domain, remainder taken from reference TRBV9 and TRBJ1-1, is DSGVTQTPKHLITATGQRVTLRCSPRSGDLSVYWYQQSLDQGLQFLIQYYNGEERAKGNILERFSAQQFPDLHSELNLSSLELGDSALYFCASSVGALMGDTEAFFGQGTRLTVV.

This clonotype was detected only a few times. This chain links TRBV4-1 with TRBJ1-5; 9 nucleotides line up with TRBD1. Unmatched junction bases numbered 10, after V lost 3 bases and J lost 7 bases. Germline-derived CDR1 and CDR2 are MGHRA and YSYEKL. The CDR3 is made up of 16 amino acids. CDR3 coding DNA: TGCGCCAGCAGCCATCGGACAGGGGAGGATAAACAGCCCCAGCATTTT. Its translation is CASSHRTGEDKQPQHF.

V usage is TRBV20-1 and J usage is TRBJ2-7, with TRBD1 matching 10 bases. Germline-derived CDR1 and CDR2 are DFQATT and SNEGSKA (reference sequence). Trimming took 6 bases from V and 5 from J; bases not matched to a gene: 7. This CDR3 comprises 13 residues. CDR3 in amino acids: CSAQTGGFNEQYF. CDR3 sequence (DNA): TGCAGTGCCCAGACAGGGGGCTTCAACGAGCAGTACTTC.

This clonotype was observed a few times. This chain joins TRBV7-3 and TRBJ2-5; 7 bases map to TRBD1. CDR1 and CDR2 (germline): SGHTA, FQGTGA. This CDR3 region has 13 residues. J lost 3 bases, V lost 5 bases, and 3 bases had no gene match. The CDR3 coding sequence is TGTGCCAGCAGCCACGACAGGGAAGAGACCCAGTACTTC. The encoded protein is CASSHDREETQYF.

This clonotype was found a few times. The rearrangement joins TRBV27 to TRBJ1-2; 7 bases agree with TRBD1. The germline V gene encodes CDR1 MNHEY and CDR2 SMNVEV (reference sequence). The CDR3 runs 13 residues. The ends lost 7 bases at V and 8 bases at J; junction bases unmatched: 10. CDR3 sequence reads: CASTSTGINGYTF. The CDR3 DNA sequence: TGTGCCAGCACATCGACAGGGATTAACGGCTACACCTTC.

This clonotype was detected a few times. The chain employs TRBV6-1 and TRBJ1-1, with a tentative D call TRBD1 (5 bases). This CDR3 comprises 13 residues. The germline V gene encodes CDR1 MNHNS and CDR2 SASEGT. V lost 7 bases to trimming and J lost 4 bases, with 13 bases between them. As DNA, the CDR3 is TGTGCCAGCATCACCGGGGGGGGCACTGAAGCTTTCTTT. This gives the protein CASITGGGTEAFF.